This T cell receptor beta chain was documented in a study of T cell responses to AZD1222 COVID-19 vaccine. Across the whole study: Doses given second, at about 4 or about 12 weeks, were pooled. Study results and caveats: Rises in breadth and depth of Spike-specific TCRs came after two AZD1222 doses.

As to this clone: What it binds is not known.

Sequencing was performed with immunoSEQ multiplex PCR; in TCRdb, only in-frame clones are kept and a portion is missing. Among 99,000 or so clones listed, roughly 90% were seen once. This TCR was sampled from an adult in good health. The sample here was peripheral blood, taken on day 0 of AZD1222 vaccination.

The chain's CDR3 is CASSFGTPLDGYTF. Written as DNA, the CDR3 is TGCGCCAGCAGCTTCGGGACGCCATTAGACGGCTACACCTTC. The V gene is TRBV5-1, the J gene TRBJ1-2; D is perhaps TRBD1 (5 bases). There are 14 residues in the CDR3. Per germline, CDR1 SGHRS and CDR2 YFSETQ. V was trimmed by 2 bases and J by 8 bases, leaving 16 bases between them.